The present entry profiles one TCR beta chain with its context. Its cognate antigen is unknown. These data originate in a study of shared clonotypes between healthy human individuals. Study observations and caveats: It was the non-shared clonotypes that had lower generation probabilities than clonotypes shared by all four donors.

The assay used deep level. TCRdb's table, derived via immunoSEQ multiplex PCR, lists solely in-frame clones and lacks some. The sample includes more than 2 million clones, about 95% of them seen just once. Naive CD8 cells comprised CD45RO-negative, CCR7-positively selected cells, excluding terminally differentiated effector memory CD45RA+ cells. CDR1 is SGHKS and CDR2 is YYEKEE in the germline V gene (reference sequence). The V and J ends lost 2 bases and 4 bases respectively, with 7 bases between them. There are 13 residues in the CDR3. The sequencing sample was made of naive CD8+ T cells sorted from blood. This sequence originates from a man younger than 35 in good health. V usage is TRBV5-5 and J usage is TRBJ1-5, with D hard to call. CDR3 in amino acids: CASSFLDNQPQHF. As DNA, the CDR3 is TGTGCCAGCAGCTTTCTAGATAATCAGCCCCAGCATTTT.